Below, 22 T cell receptor beta chains from the same sample are listed, as sequenced in a study of shared clonotypes between healthy human individuals. CD45RO-negative CD8 cells positively selected for CCR7 made up the naive population, which excluded terminally differentiated effector memory CD45RA+ cells. The data were produced by immunoSEQ multiplex PCR, yet TCRdb's version contains in-frame clones alone and is incomplete. The table includes approximately 720,000 clones, 90% to 95% detected once. The sequenced sample was naive CD8+ T cells sorted from blood. The receptors originated from a man aged 25 to 40 in good health.

The V call is TRBV27, the J call TRBJ2-1; D is unresolved. The CDR3 covers 15 residues. Trimming removed 6 bases at V and 2 bases at J, with 14 bases between. Germline values: CDR1 MNHEY, CDR2 SMNVEV (reference sequence). CDR3 loop: CASSPLPSPYNEQFF. DNA for the CDR3: TGTGCCAGCAGCCCACTCCCGTCCCCCTACAATGAGCAGTTCTTC.

The chain has TRBV11-2 and TRBJ2-7; a possible D gene is TRBD1 (5 bases). The germline V gene has CDR1 SGHAT and CDR2 FQNNGV. V was trimmed by 4 bases and J by 7 bases, leaving 17 bases between them. This CDR3 spans 14 amino acids. CDR3 sequence: CASSSYGTGGEQYF. The CDR3 bases are TGTGCCAGCAGCTCATATGGAACAGGTGGGGAGCAGTACTTC.

V usage is TRBV29-1 and J usage is TRBJ2-1; TRBD2 matches at 10 bases. Germline V gene data show CDR1 as SQVTM and CDR2 as ANQGSEA. The junction had 16 bases not matched to a gene; V was cut back by 0 bases and J by 8 bases. This CDR3 is 18 amino acids long. The CDR3 DNA reads as TGCAGCGTTGAAGATCGAAGGACTAGCGGACCCGGCGCTGATGAGCAGTTCTTC. It specifies CSVEDRRTSGPGADEQFF.

This chain joins TRBV27 and TRBJ1-5, with a weak D call TRBD1 (5 bases). There are 15 residues in the CDR3. The ends were cut back, 0 bases at V and 5 bases at J, with 11 bases in the middle. CDR1 MNHEY and CDR2 SMNVEV come from the germline V gene (reference sequence). The CDR3 protein is CASSLSAGFHQPQHF. CDR3 sequence (DNA): TGTGCCAGCAGTTTATCAGCAGGGTTCCATCAGCCCCAGCATTTT.

The J gene is TRBJ2-7, the V gene TRBV21-1; no DNA check was done on the table's D call, TRBD1. TRBV21-1 is described as a pseudogene. This CDR3 has 15 amino acids. The DNA for the CDR3 is TGTGCCAGCAGCAAACGGTTCGACAAGTCCTACGAGCAGTACTTC. It specifies CASSKRFDKSYEQYF.

V gene TRBV7-6 combines with J gene TRBJ2-1, with TRBD1 as a possible D gene (6 bases). Trimming stripped 5 bases from V and 8 bases from J, with 13 bases between. Germline loops: CDR1 SGHVS, CDR2 FNYEAQ. This CDR3 is built from 13 residues. The CDR3 loop is CASSPRGGDEQFF. CDR3 nucleotide sequence: TGTGCCAGCAGCCCCCGAGGGGGAGATGAGCAGTTCTTC.

The V gene is TRBV27, the J gene TRBJ2-3; D may be TRBD1 (5 bases). This CDR3 has 14 amino acids. Germline V gives CDR1 MNHEY, CDR2 SMNVEV (reference sequence). Deletions cut 2 bases from V and 2 bases from J, with 8 bases between. The CDR3 here is CASSLARATDTQYF. The CDR3 DNA reads TGTGCCAGCAGTTTAGCCAGGGCCACAGATACGCAGTATTTT.

The count of this clone is one. J is TRBJ2-2 and V is TRBV9, with TRBD1 identical over 8 bases. CDR1 and CDR2 from the germline V gene are SGDLS and YYNGEE. The junction had 4 bases not matched to a gene; V was cut back by 3 bases and J by 0 bases. The CDR3 is made up of 16 amino acids. CDR3 amino acids: CASSGGDRTNTGELFF. The CDR3 DNA is TGTGCCAGCAGCGGGGGGGACAGGACGAACACCGGGGAGCTGTTTTTT.

The V and J genes are TRBV5-1 and TRBJ2-1, with TRBD2 matching over 10 bases. The junction had 10 bases not matched to a gene; V was cut back by 0 bases and J by 4 bases. Germline-derived CDR1 and CDR2 are SGHRS and YFSETQ. The CDR3 totals 18 residues. The CDR3 here is CASSLGLAGLWGYNEQFF. The CDR3 DNA is TGCGCCAGCAGCTTGGGACTAGCGGGCTTGTGGGGGTACAATGAGCAGTTCTTC.

The genes are TRBV4-1 and TRBJ2-3, with D unclear. CDR3 length: 13 residues. Germline CDR1 reads MGHRA; CDR2 reads YSYEKL. Trimming took off 3 bases at V and 0 bases at J, with 4 bases between the two ends. CDR3 sequence reads: CASSHFSTDTQYF. The CDR3 DNA sequence: TGCGCCAGCAGCCACTTTAGCACAGATACGCAGTATTTT.

The V call is TRBV7-8, the J call TRBJ2-5; D is unresolved. V shed 1 base and J shed 0 bases, with 15 bases lying between them. Germline V lookup: CDR1 SGHVS, CDR2 FQNEAQ. This CDR3 region has 17 residues. CDR3 nucleotide sequence: TGTGCCAGCAGCTTAGGGGAAGTAGGGCCGTACCAAGAGACCCAGTACTTC. This translates into CASSLGEVGPYQETQYF.

V gene TRBV19 combines with J gene TRBJ2-5, with D possibly being TRBD2 (6 bases). The CDR3 length is 15 residues. V was pared by 8 bases and J by 3 bases, with 19 bases between. Germline lookup yields CDR1 LNHDA and CDR2 SQIVND (reference sequence). The CDR3 nucleotides are TGTGCCAGTGGACAACCGTGGGAGGAAAAAGAGACCCAGTACTTC. This encodes CASGQPWEEKETQYF.

The chain employs TRBV27 and TRBJ1-1; D is perhaps TRBD1 (5 bases). Germline lookup yields CDR1 MNHEY and CDR2 SMNVEV (reference sequence). CDR3 length: 14 residues. The V gene lost 2 bases and the J gene lost 2 bases, with 9 bases spanning the gap. CDR3 sequence reads: CASSLVGVNTEAFF. DNA for the CDR3: TGTGCCAGCAGTTTAGTGGGGGTAAACACTGAAGCTTTCTTT.

This clone was picked up a small number of times. The rearrangement uses TRBV29-1 and TRBJ1-2; possible D gene TRBD1, 6 bases. Deletions cut 7 bases from V and 5 bases from J, with 11 bases between. The CDR3 is 11 amino acids. Germline V gene data show CDR1 as SQVTM and CDR2 as ANQGSEA. The CDR3 bases are TGCAGCGCATGGACAGCATATGGCTACACCTTC. This gives the protein CSAWTAYGYTF.

This clone was counted only a few times. The V gene is TRBV28, the J gene TRBJ2-7; the D gene could be TRBD1 or TRBD2 (5 bases each). V lost 5 bases and J 7 bases, leaving 15 bases between the germline ends. CDR1 and CDR2 (germline): MDHEN, SYDVKM. There are 13 residues in the CDR3. The CDR3 protein is CASSTTGAREQYF. The CDR3 DNA is TGTGCCAGCAGTACGACCGGGGCGCGAGAGCAGTACTTC. Full variable domain (outside the CDR3, taken from reference TRBV28 and TRBJ2-7): DVKVTQSSRYLVKRTGEKVFLECVQDMDHENMFWYRQDPGLGLRLIYFSYDVKMKEKGDIPEGYSVSREKKERFSLILESASTNQTSMYLCASSTTGAREQYFGPGTRLTVT.

This rearrangement joins TRBV19 to TRBJ1-1, with 7 bases identical to TRBD1. The CDR3 consists of 14 residues. V lost 6 bases to trimming and J lost 1 base; unmatched junction nucleotides: 5. Germline lookup yields CDR1 LNHDA and CDR2 SQIVND (reference sequence). CDR3 coding DNA: TGTGCCAGTAGGGGGACAGTAACGAACACTGAAGCTTTCTTT. This translates into CASRGTVTNTEAFF.

The rearrangement links TRBV6-6 to TRBJ1-1, with D possibly TRBD1 on 5 matching bases. Trimming left V 5 bases short and J 1 base short, with 8 bases between. This CDR3 is built from 13 residues. CDR1 and CDR2 from the germline V gene are MNHNY and SVGAGI (reference sequence). The CDR3 here is CASSGDSNTEAFF. Here the CDR3 DNA reads TGTGCCAGCAGTGGGGACTCGAACACTGAAGCTTTCTTT.

The rearrangement uses TRBV13 and TRBJ1-1; D is unresolved. The germline CDR1 and CDR2 sequences are PRHDT and FYEKMQ (reference sequence). This CDR3 contains 15 residues. Trimming shortened V by 3 bases and J by 0 bases, and 11 bases separated the two germline ends. CDR3 nucleotides: TGTGCCAGCAGCTTCCCTCAGGAGGTGAACACTGAAGCTTTCTTT. It translates to CASSFPQEVNTEAFF.

The chain employs TRBV27 and TRBJ1-5, with D possibly TRBD1 on 6 matching bases. This CDR3 is 16 amino acids long. V was pared by 6 bases and J by 7 bases, with 22 bases between. Germline CDR1 and CDR2: MNHEY and SMNVEV (reference sequence). CDR3 amino acids: CASSNNTTGRRQPQHF. DNA of the CDR3: TGTGCCAGCAGCAACAACACCACAGGGCGGCGGCAGCCCCAGCATTTT.

The sample holds a few counts of this clone. This chain joins TRBV28 and TRBJ1-5, with D hard to call. Per germline, CDR1 MDHEN and CDR2 SYDVKM. The CDR3 runs to 14 residues. The ends were cut back, 4 bases at V and 0 bases at J, with 7 bases in the middle. In DNA form, the CDR3 reads TGTGCCAGCAGTTGGAGCAATAGCAATCAGCCCCAGCATTTT. This translates into CASSWSNSNQPQHF. The whole variable domain, filled in from reference TRBV28 and TRBJ1-5, reads DVKVTQSSRYLVKRTGEKVFLECVQDMDHENMFWYRQDPGLGLRLIYFSYDVKMKEKGDIPEGYSVSREKKERFSLILESASTNQTSMYLCASSWSNSNQPQHFGDGTRLSIL.

The chain carries TRBV28 and TRBJ2-7; TRBD2 agrees at 11 bases. This CDR3 has 13 amino acids. Germline V CDR1 and CDR2: MDHEN, SYDVKM. Losses at the gene ends were 6 bases for V and 2 bases for J; bases not matched to a gene: 0. CDR3 in amino acids: CASRTSGTYEQYF. CDR3 nucleotide sequence: TGTGCCAGCAGGACTAGCGGGACCTACGAGCAGTACTTC.

CDR3 residues: CAWSVIAGDTEAFF. Written as DNA, the CDR3 is TGTGCCTGGAGTGTAATAGCTGGGGACACTGAAGCTTTCTTT. The chain couples TRBV30 to TRBJ1-1; D unresolved. CDR1 and CDR2 from the germline V gene are GTSNPN and SVGIG (reference sequence). The CDR3 is 14 residues long. With 0 bases removed from V and 3 bases from J, the gap between germline ends came to 11 bases.